This paragraph covers one T cell receptor (beta chain) sequence. Its antigen is not identified. At one end the junction does not follow the germline gene, possibly because of a read error. This sample stems from a study of cytomegalovirus exposure and HLA in healthy donors. Across the study: Falling in the Caucasian-associated ancestry cluster were less than 85% of approximately 410 genotyped donors. Findings and caveats of the study: TRBV6-2, TRBV6-3 and some other V segments were excluded as indistinguishable. Compared with the roughly 700-donor mean, an Asian-associated ancestry cluster reportedly had fewer N-insertions, according to a later analysis.

The primer mix had 60 Vbeta and 13 Jbeta primers. Sequencing used immunoSEQ multiplex PCR; TCRdb keeps in-frame clones, though not all of them. The sample yields 200,000 or so clones, approximately 85% seen once. In germline, CDR1 is ENHRY, CDR2 SYGVKD. The CDR3 length is 12 residues. The clonotype originates from a middle-aged woman in good health and CMV-seronegative. The gene calls are TRBV10-3 and TRBJ1-5; unclear D gene. The sample taken for sequencing was PBMCs. CDR3 DNA: TGTGCCATCAGTTTCGGAGATCAGTCCCAGCATTTT. This codes for CAISFGDQSQHF.